This paragraph reports one TCR beta chain. This clone showed up just once. What antigen it recognizes has not been identified. The record has no base qualities; no much larger clone is one base away. This specimen includes other DNA sequences encoding the same CDR3. Via the germline V gene, CDR1 is SGHRS and CDR2 YFSETQ. V is cut by 0 bases and J by 3 bases, and the space between the germline ends is 6 bases. Its CDR3 holds 13 amino acids, cysteine through phenylalanine. The CDR3 DNA has 39 bases and is translated from base 1. This entry comes from a study of beta chain features in type 1 diabetes (dated by TCRdb to between 2017 and 2018). As for the study more broadly: Mean age, gender distribution, total cell number and subset yield did not differ between patients and healthy donors. A total of about 99,000,000 sorted cells were examined across all samples, and RNA yield correlated strongly with the number of cells per subset. In the study, recently diagnosed type 1 diabetes patients and matched healthy donors were compared on the TCRB repertoires of their sorted circulating CD4+ T cell subsets. Naive and central memory subsets were obtained from all 30 or so donors, but regulatory and stem cell-like memory subsets were isolated from only 8 patients and roughly eight healthy donors. The paper as a whole reports these results and caveats: Because cDNA was sequenced instead of genomic DNA, highly expressing activated cells could be over-represented, though the groups showed no difference in activation or CD3 levels. Fewer insertions and more nucleotide deletions at VDJ recombination sites were observed in patients with type 1 diabetes, implying thymic rearrangement abnormalities. Naive, central memory and regulatory TCRB repertoires appeared to be more similar among patients than among healthy donors. Only small numbers of individuals were included in the HLA sub-analyses, which left unresolved whether HLA type had any influence on TCRB rearrangement. Shorter templates might have been favored by PCR, but patient and control samples were amplified and corrected together, so both groups would have been affected equally by any skew. Type 1 diabetes patients showed a moderate but significant shortening of TCRB CDR3 length in all four CD4+ subsets.

The entire amount of isolated RNA was reverse transcribed using the High Capacity cDNA Reverse Transcription Kit, so the sequenced TCRB transcripts were expressed ones. Deep immunoSEQ sequencing was applied to naive, central memory and regulatory T cell samples, giving an average of roughly 3.3 million total reads per sample. After sorted cells were lysed in RLT buffer, RNA was extracted with DNase-treated RNeasy Micro or Mini kits, with the choice depending on cell number. To prevent cross-contamination, every cell subset was processed on its own, while patient and healthy donor samples were processed together. Using the immunoSEQ multiplex PCR, TCRB sequences were amplified from cDNA into 87-bp fragments spanning the CDR3 region. The amplicons were sequenced using the Illumina HiSeq platform. Per the source publication's procedure: Synthetic template baselines were used to correct PCR bias computationally, reads within Hamming distance 2 were collapsed, and singletons that could not be merged were discarded. Reads were aligned against IMGT to assign V, D and J genes, CDR3 length and insertions or deletions at six rearrangement sites. Within each subset, clonotype counts were normalized to sorted cell number, after which true diversity and Gini coefficients were computed with the tcR R package. The overlap coefficient, calculated on TCRB nucleotide sequences, was used to measure repertoire sharing. Out-of-frame TCRB sequences from naive cells were analyzed to stand in for the pre-selection repertoire. Sourced from immuneACCESS, this table was stored by TCRdb with only in-frame sequences that have V and J called. A share of the clones is absent; for the studies checked, an unresolved V gene accounts for under half, and the remainder has no known explanation. V and J calls and clone size are as listed in that table; D and trimming were resolved from the DNA. The sample has around 300,000 clones on record, over 12% of them singletons. Of the sample, approximately 0.015% is held by the ten largest clones.

A single peripheral blood draw of approximately 100 mL on average was collected from each donor into heparinised tubes. Using a panel that included CD45RO, CCR7, CD25, CD127, CD95 and CD27, naive, central memory, regulatory and stem cell-like memory CD4+ T cells were sorted on a BD FACSAria II. Purity was above 95% for every sorted population. PBMCs were separated immediately by Lymphoprep density gradient centrifugation and were stained directly, without being cultured. To minimize batch effects, samples were stained and sorted in pairs, one healthy donor with one patient per experiment. The specimen sequenced was naive CD4+ T cells from blood. According to the study, the label for this sample's cell subset or site signals: true naive CD4+ T cells. The chain employs TRBV5-1 and TRBJ2-5; TRBD1 is perhaps the D gene, given 5 matching bases. This TCR came from a young man with type 1 diabetes. The DNA is as follows: TGCGCCAGCAGCTTGGCGGACAAAGAGACCCAGTACTTC. Protein translation: CASSLADKETQYF. The full variable domain, with segments outside the CDR3 supplied by the reference TRBV5-1 and TRBJ2-5 proteins, appears as KAGVTQTPRYLIKTRGQQVTLSCSPISGHRSVSWYQQTPGQGLQFLFEYFSETQRNKGNFPGRFSGRQFSNSRSEMNVSTLELGDSALYLCASSLADKETQYFGPGTRLLVL.